A single sample gave rise to the 19 T cell receptor beta chains below, sequenced in a study of cytomegalovirus exposure and HLA in healthy donors (dated by TCRdb to 2017 to 2019). The library was made by the immunoSEQ multiplex PCR assay. For the multiplex PCR, a mixture combining 60 forward primers for TCR Vbeta segments and 13 reverse primers for TCR Jbeta segments was used. The table comes from immuneACCESS by way of TCRdb, which keeps in-frame sequences with V and J called. Part of the clones is missing from these tables; in studies checked, under half for an unresolved V gene and the rest for unknown reasons. This sample is represented by 150,000 or so clones; 70% to 85% of them were singletons. In total, the top ten clones hold about 6.8% of the sample. The sequenced sample was PBMCs. Receptors originate from a man aged 45-60 years in good health and CMV-seropositive.

This chain joins TRBV6-6 and TRBJ1-5; tentative D call: TRBD1 (6 bases). Trimming cost V 7 bases and J 11 bases, with 24 bases left between them. CDR3 size: 15 residues. The germline CDR1 and CDR2 sequences are MNHNY and SVGAGI (reference sequence). The CDR3 bases are TGTGCCAGCAATTCCGGGGGGCCCGCGGGCATGGCCCAGCATTTT. As protein: CASNSGGPAGMAQHF.

This clone was detected only a few times. This rearrangement joins TRBV18 to TRBJ2-7; TRBD1 might be the D (6 bases). The germline CDR1 and CDR2 sequences are KGHSH and LQKENI. The CDR3 has 13 amino acids. V lost 2 bases to trimming and J lost 3 bases, with 8 bases between them. The CDR3 DNA reads TGTGCCAGCTCACCAGTAGGGGGCTACGAGCAGTACGTC. It specifies CASSPVGGYEQYV.

The chain has TRBV6-5 and TRBJ1-1; D uncertain. This CDR3 region has 14 residues. The germline gives CDR1 MNHEY, CDR2 SVGAGI. Trimming removed 4 bases from V and 0 bases from J, with 9 bases in between. The CDR3 nucleotides are TGTGCCAGCAGTTTCGGCAGGATGAACACTGAAGCTTTCTTT. It yields the protein CASSFGRMNTEAFF.

CDR3 sequence (DNA): TGTGCCAGCAGCTTAGTATCAGCGGGATCAGCTCCCGGGGAGCTGTTTTTT. Amino acid sequence: CASSLVSAGSAPGELFF. The gene calls are TRBV11-2 and TRBJ2-2; 7 bases are a match to TRBD2. Germline V gives CDR1 SGHAT, CDR2 FQNNGV. The CDR3 covers 17 residues. Losses at the gene ends were 1 base for V and 6 bases for J; bases not matched to a gene: 11.

The chain couples TRBV18 to TRBJ1-5, with 7 nucleotides matching TRBD1. The CDR3 consists of 17 residues. Germline CDR1 KGHSH, CDR2 LQKENI. Trimming cost V 1 base and J 3 bases; bases outside gene matches: 9. The CDR3 here is CASSPQGNRGPNQPQHF. CDR3 coding DNA: TGTGCCAGCTCACCACAAGGGAACAGGGGACCCAATCAGCCCCAGCATTTT.

This chain uses TRBV4-1 with TRBJ2-2, with D tentatively TRBD1 (6 bases). V lost 7 bases and J lost 5, with 17 bases in between. Germline V gene lookup returns CDR1 MGHRA and CDR2 YSYEKL. CDR3 size: 15 residues. As DNA, the CDR3 is TGCGCCAGCACCACCGTCGTAGGGGGAACCGGGGAGCTGTTTTTT. Amino acid sequence: CASTTVVGGTGELFF.

A remark on this clone: The identical CDR3 is also encoded by other nucleotide sequences in the sample. V usage is TRBV19 and J usage is TRBJ1-2; TRBD1 agrees at 9 bases. Germline CDR1 is LNHDA and CDR2 is SQIVND (reference sequence). The CDR3 extends over 14 amino acids. The ends lost 1 base at V and 4 bases at J; junction bases unmatched: 1. CDR3 coding DNA: TGTGCCAGTAGTATAGGGGACAGGGTCTATGGCTACACCTTC. Translated, it gives CASSIGDRVYGYTF.

The CDR3 spells CASSGQGVTEAFF. In DNA form, the CDR3 reads TGTGCCAGCAGCGGACAGGGGGTCACTGAAGCTTTCTTT. The chain has TRBV2 and TRBJ1-1; 10 bases agree with TRBD1. The CDR3 is 13 amino acids. Losses at the gene ends were 6 bases for V and 4 bases for J; bases not matched to a gene: 2. The germline V gene has CDR1 SNHLY and CDR2 FYNNEI.

The genes are TRBV6-1 and TRBJ2-6, with TRBD2 as a possible D gene (5 bases). CDR1 and CDR2 from the germline V gene are MNHNS and SASEGT. Trimming took off 4 bases at V and 0 bases at J, with 10 bases between the two ends. CDR3 length: 16 residues. CDR3 coding DNA: TGTGCCAGCAGTGCAAATGGACTCTCTGGGGCCAACGTCCTGACTTTC. Translation gives CASSANGLSGANVLTF.

The chain uses TRBV6-5 and TRBJ1-2, with D possibly TRBD1 on 6 matching bases. V lost 6 bases and J lost 4, with 15 bases in between. This CDR3 region has 14 residues. The germline V gene has CDR1 MNHEY and CDR2 SVGAGI. The CDR3 region is CASRRTGNSYGYTF. Written as DNA, the CDR3 is TGTGCCAGCAGGAGAACAGGGAACTCCTATGGCTACACCTTC.

The rearrangement links TRBV7-9 to TRBJ2-5; a possible D gene is TRBD1 (6 bases). CDR1 is SEHNR, CDR2 FQNEAQ, per germline (reference sequence). V was shortened by 2 bases and J by 3 bases, with 10 bases between the two germline ends. The CDR3 contains 14 residues. The CDR3 region is CASSLQGIEETQYF. The DNA for the CDR3 is TGTGCCAGCAGCTTACAGGGGATCGAAGAGACCCAGTACTTC.

The CDR3 reads CASKNSEANEKLFF. In nucleotides, the CDR3 is TGCGCCAGCAAAAATAGCGAGGCTAATGAAAAACTGTTTTTT. V usage is TRBV5-1 and J usage is TRBJ1-4; D ambiguous. The CDR3 consists of 14 residues. The germline V gene has CDR1 SGHRS and CDR2 YFSETQ. Trimming cost V 6 bases and J 3 bases, with 12 bases left between them.

The chain joins TRBV7-3 to TRBJ2-7; D gene uncertain. CDR1 is SGHTA and CDR2 is FQGTGA in the germline V gene. The CDR3 length is 14 residues. Trimming pared 1 base from V and 1 base from J, leaving 8 bases between. The CDR3 DNA follows: TGTGCCAGCAGCTTAAAGCAGGCTTCCTACGAGCAGTACGTC. This gives the protein CASSLKQASYEQYV.

The chain links TRBV9 to TRBJ2-2; 9 nucleotides align to TRBD1. J lost 4 bases, V lost 5 bases, and 6 bases had no gene match. The CDR3 sequence is 15 residues long. Germline V gene lookup returns CDR1 SGDLS and CDR2 YYNGEE. CDR3 in DNA: TGTGCCAGCAGTTCCGGGACAGGGTCCACCGGGGAGCTGTTTTTT. Residues: CASSSGTGSTGELFF.

The V and J genes are TRBV7-9 and TRBJ2-5; 8 nucleotides align to TRBD1. Germline V gene lookup returns CDR1 SEHNR and CDR2 FQNEAQ (reference sequence). There are 15 residues in the CDR3. J gave up 7 bases and V 5 bases, and 12 bases lay outside the gene matches. The CDR3 spells CASSPGRGRWVTQYF. The CDR3 DNA sequence: TGTGCCAGCAGCCCGGGCAGGGGGCGGTGGGTGACCCAGTACTTC.

V usage is TRBV7-2 and J usage is TRBJ2-5; 10 bases map to TRBD1. The CDR3 is 14 residues long. Germline V gene sequence: CDR1 SGHTA, CDR2 FQGNSA. With V trimmed by 4 bases and J by 6 bases, 5 bases remained unmatched. The CDR3 sequence: CASSSTGGGKTQYF. In nucleotides, the CDR3 is TGTGCCAGCAGCTCGACAGGGGGCGGGAAGACCCAGTACTTC. Variable domain in full (rest from reference TRBV7-2 and TRBJ2-5): GAGVSQSPSNKVTEKGKDVELRCDPISGHTALYWYRQSLGQGLEFLIYFQGNSAPDKSGLPSDRFSAERTGGSVSTLTIQRTQQEDSAVYLCASSSTGGGKTQYFGPGTRLLVL.

Only a few counts were recorded for this clone. The genes are TRBV5-6 and TRBJ2-3; TRBD1 matches at 10 bases. The CDR3 has 17 residues. Trimming cost V 0 bases and J 0 bases; bases outside gene matches: 4. CDR1 is SGHDT and CDR2 is YYEEEE in the germline V gene. The CDR3 region is CASSLAGQGSSTDTQYF. The CDR3 region has the DNA TGTGCCAGCAGCTTGGCGGGACAGGGGTCTAGCACAGATACGCAGTATTTT. The entire variable domain, with the rest obtained from reference TRBV5-6 and TRBJ2-3, is as follows: DAGVTQSPTHLIKTRGQQVTLRCSPKSGHDTVSWYQQALGQGPQFIFQYYEEEERQRGNFPDRFSGHQFPNYSSELNVNALLLGDSALYLCASSLAGQGSSTDTQYFGPGTRLTVL.

The chain recombines TRBV6-5 with TRBJ2-5; 9 bases fit TRBD1. The CDR3 has 15 amino acids. V dropped 5 bases and J dropped 5; count of bases not matched to a gene: 9. Germline V CDR1 and CDR2: MNHEY, SVGAGI. This chain's CDR3 is CASSPGQGRGETQYF. CDR3 sequence (DNA): TGTGCCAGCAGTCCGGGACAGGGCCGGGGTGAGACCCAGTACTTC.

V and J are TRBV25-1 and TRBJ2-5, with no clear D. The CDR3 contains 14 residues. Germline V gene data show CDR1 as MGHDK and CDR2 as SYGVNS. V lost 3 bases to trimming and J lost 4 bases, with 12 bases between them. Here the CDR3 DNA reads TGTGCCAGCAGTGAGGGTGACTTTGGAGAGACCCAGTACTTC. Translated: CASSEGDFGETQYF.